The rows below give T cell receptor beta chains drawn from one sample of a study of yellow fever vaccine responses in identical twins. TCRdb reanalysed the RT-PCR reads using MiXCR and keeps one entry per CDR3 protein. The sample consists of about 3,600 distinct CDR3 sequences, roughly 86% of them appearing once. The source was T cells from blood (PBMCs), unsorted or a sorted subset (not recorded which), collected before or after yellow fever vaccination (not recorded which). These receptors came from a woman between 18 and 29 years old who received the yellow fever vaccine. The CDR3 runs from the conserved cysteine through the conserved F or W. Fields, in order: V gene, J gene, D gene, CDR3 protein. D genes are given only for firm matches.

v_gene: TRBV29-1
j_gene: TRBJ2-3
d_gene: -
CDR3aa: CSVEVRGPTDTQYF

v_gene: TRBV7-9
j_gene: TRBJ2-5
d_gene: TRBD1
CDR3aa: CASSQGQGPGTQYF

v_gene: TRBV20-1
j_gene: TRBJ2-5
d_gene: -
CDR3aa: CSARTNQETQYF

v_gene: TRBV11-1
j_gene: TRBJ2-5
d_gene: -
CDR3aa: CASSSGIQETQYF

v_gene: TRBV13
j_gene: TRBJ2-1
d_gene: TRBD2
CDR3aa: CASAGGRVALEQFF

v_gene: TRBV5-1
j_gene: TRBJ2-3
d_gene: -
CDR3aa: CASSLVLRSTDTQYF

v_gene: TRBV11-1
j_gene: TRBJ2-1
d_gene: TRBD1
CDR3aa: CASSSHRTGTVYNEQFF

v_gene: TRBV29-1
j_gene: TRBJ2-3
d_gene: -
CDR3aa: CSVEDGADTQYF

v_gene: TRBV10-3
j_gene: TRBJ2-7
d_gene: TRBD1
CDR3aa: CAVQGTGTGPYEQYF

v_gene: TRBV10-1
j_gene: TRBJ1-1
d_gene: TRBD1
CDR3aa: CASSSGTGMNTEAFF

v_gene: TRBV11-2
j_gene: TRBJ2-7
d_gene: -
CDR3aa: CASSQGSYEQYF

v_gene: TRBV4-1
j_gene: TRBJ1-2
d_gene: TRBD1
CDR3aa: CASSQAGQNYGYTF

v_gene: TRBV3-1
j_gene: TRBJ2-3
d_gene: -
CDR3aa: CASSAGGATDTQYF

v_gene: TRBV18
j_gene: TRBJ1-2
d_gene: -
CDR3aa: CASSASGYGYTF

v_gene: TRBV7-6
j_gene: TRBJ2-7
d_gene: -
CDR3aa: CASSFLDRAEQYF

v_gene: TRBV7-6
j_gene: TRBJ1-5
d_gene: -
CDR3aa: CASSTGRYQPRHF

v_gene: TRBV27
j_gene: TRBJ2-5
d_gene: -
CDR3aa: CASSLVYGGETQYF

v_gene: TRBV5-1
j_gene: TRBJ1-1
d_gene: -
CDR3aa: CASSPAGYSTEAFF

v_gene: TRBV5-5
j_gene: TRBJ1-1
d_gene: TRBD1
CDR3aa: CASSYRGTGGSEAFF

v_gene: TRBV20-1
j_gene: TRBJ1-3
d_gene: TRBD1
CDR3aa: CSARGTGAGNTIYF

v_gene: TRBV29-1
j_gene: TRBJ1-1
d_gene: -
CDR3aa: CSADTNTEAFF

v_gene: TRBV12-3/TRBV12-4
j_gene: TRBJ2-1
d_gene: TRBD1
CDR3aa: CASSVPGQGHEQFF

v_gene: TRBV18
j_gene: TRBJ2-5
d_gene: -
CDR3aa: CASSPRKETQYF

v_gene: TRBV5-4
j_gene: TRBJ2-3
d_gene: -
CDR3aa: CASSFQYF

v_gene: TRBV2
j_gene: TRBJ2-2
d_gene: -
CDR3aa: CASSEHPLGAGELFF

v_gene: TRBV18
j_gene: TRBJ1-3
d_gene: -
CDR3aa: CASSPTQGRSSGNTIYF

v_gene: TRBV20-1
j_gene: TRBJ1-5
d_gene: -
CDR3aa: CSASRLQGYSNQPQHF

v_gene: TRBV29-1
j_gene: TRBJ1-1
d_gene: -
CDR3aa: CSVEVGGQNTEAFF

v_gene: TRBV4-1
j_gene: TRBJ2-7
d_gene: TRBD2
CDR3aa: CASSQTGLAFEQYF

v_gene: TRBV5-4
j_gene: TRBJ1-4
d_gene: -
CDR3aa: CASSLVNGEKLFF

v_gene: TRBV11-3
j_gene: TRBJ2-1
d_gene: TRBD2
CDR3aa: CASSLEGLGAYNEQFF

v_gene: TRBV18
j_gene: TRBJ2-1
d_gene: -
CDR3aa: CASSPPGSYNNEQFF

v_gene: TRBV19
j_gene: TRBJ1-2
d_gene: -
CDR3aa: CASSIGDGYTF

v_gene: TRBV10-3
j_gene: TRBJ1-1
d_gene: TRBD1
CDR3aa: CAISRGRVNTEAFF

v_gene: TRBV29-1
j_gene: TRBJ2-5
d_gene: -
CDR3aa: CSVSRGQETQYF

v_gene: TRBV5-4
j_gene: TRBJ2-7
d_gene: -
CDR3aa: CASSSRRTYEQYF

v_gene: TRBV2
j_gene: TRBJ2-4
d_gene: -
CDR3aa: CASSEGSLAKNIQYF

v_gene: TRBV11-2
j_gene: TRBJ2-1
d_gene: -
CDR3aa: CASRTYNEQFF

v_gene: TRBV12-3/TRBV12-4
j_gene: TRBJ1-2
d_gene: -
CDR3aa: CASSLGDVGYTF

v_gene: TRBV29-1
j_gene: TRBJ2-1
d_gene: -
CDR3aa: CSVVRGESSYNEQFF